Included here is one TCR beta chain sequence, with context. The antigen is unknown. Sequence at one end of the junction differs from germline and may be a read error. This record belongs to a study of T cell responses to AZD1222 COVID-19 vaccine. General observations from the study: Reportedly, nearly half of unique spike TCRs recognized epitopes outside B.1.351/B.1.1.7 mutations.

The CDR3 consists of 14 residues. Germline CDR1 and CDR2: SSHAT and FNYEAQ (reference sequence). Assay used: immunoSEQ multiplex PCR; TCRdb lists only in-frame clones, some missing. This sample has roughly 150,000 clones, with approximately 90% found just once. This receptor was obtained from an adult in good health. The material sequenced was peripheral blood, taken on day 0 of AZD1222 vaccination. The chain joins TRBV7-7 to TRBJ2-5, with 10 nucleotides matching TRBD2. The CDR3 sequence is CASSKLAGLETQYF. CDR3 DNA sequence: TGTGCTAGCAGCAAACTAGCGGGGTTAGAGACCCAGTACTTC.